This T cell receptor beta chain was identified during a study of T cell changes during pregnancy in multiple sclerosis. Sequenced by immunoSEQ multiplex PCR; TCRdb stores in-frame clones only, minus some. The sample includes tens of thousands of clones, 85% to 95% seen only once; the top ten take approximately 0.39%. The ends were cut back, 2 bases at V and 4 bases at J, with 12 bases in the middle. Germline V gene data show CDR1 as SGHTA and CDR2 as FQGTGA. The CDR3 loop spans 15 amino acids. This clone was picked up a small number of times. The receptor was isolated from a female donor with multiple sclerosis, enrolled in a pregnancy study. This material consisted of CD4+ T cells from peripheral blood mononuclear cells, taken in the second trimester of pregnancy. The chain couples TRBV7-3 to TRBJ2-1; a possible D gene is TRBD2 (6 bases). CDR3 DNA sequence: TGTGCCAGCAGCTTATCGGGGGTGCAATACAATGAGCAGTTCTTC. It encodes CASSLSGVQYNEQFF. Full variable domain (remainder filled in from reference TRBV7-3 and TRBJ2-1): GAGVSQTPSNKVTEKGKYVELRCDPISGHTALYWYRQSLGQGPEFLIYFQGTGAADDSGLPNDRFFAVRPEGSVSTLKIQRTERGDSAVYLCASSLSGVQYNEQFFGPGTRLTVL.